Listed here are 12 T cell receptor beta chains from one sample, sequenced in a study of CD8 T cells in ankylosing spondylitis. Study-wide results and limits: Characteristic, it appeared, of ankylosing spondylitis blood was a TCR beta motif of seven or eight highly homologous variants.

TCRdb reprocessed the 5' RACE reads with MiXCR, giving one entry per CDR3 protein. The data show roughly 450,000 distinct CDR3 sequences, more than 25% seen once. Their cognate antigens are unknown. What was sequenced was blood, either unsorted or a sorted T cell fraction (not recorded which). The source is a male donor with ankylosing spondylitis.

The chain uses TRBV12-3 or TRBV12-4 and TRBJ2-3; 8 bases map to TRBD1. The CDR3 contains 15 residues. V gave up 6 bases and J gave up 2 bases; unmatched junction bases: 7. The CDR3 spells CASSQTGALTDTQYF. CDR3 nucleotide sequence: TGTGCCAGCAGCCAGACAGGGGCCCTCACAGATACGCAGTATTTT.

The chain couples TRBV10-2 to TRBJ2-3; tentatively, D is TRBD2 (6 bases). V lost 2 bases, J lost 2 bases, and 8 bases lay in between. The CDR3 is 14 residues long. Germline V gives CDR1 WSHSY, CDR2 SAAADI. The CDR3 spells CASSERTTTDTQYF. CDR3 sequence (DNA): TGCGCCAGCAGTGAGCGGACTACCACAGATACGCAGTATTTT.

This clonotype was counted between two and nine times. The chain joins TRBV29-1 to TRBJ2-5; no clear D. V lost 8 bases and J 1 base, leaving 14 bases between the germline ends. CDR1 SQVTM and CDR2 ANQGSEA come from the germline V gene. The CDR3 contains 13 residues. CDR3 sequence (DNA): TGCAGCTCCTGTGAGCAATCCCAAGAGACCCAGTACTTC. Its translation: CSSCEQSQETQYF.

There are a few counts of this clonotype. The chain recombines TRBV4-1 with TRBJ2-3, with 7 bases fitting TRBD1. Trimming cost V 0 bases and J 1 base; bases outside gene matches: 1. The CDR3 contains 15 residues. Germline V gene data show CDR1 as MGHRA and CDR2 as YSYEKL. The CDR3 protein is CASSQDDRGTDTQYF. In DNA form, the CDR3 reads TGCGCCAGCAGCCAAGATGACAGGGGCACAGATACGCAGTATTTT.

The rearrangement links TRBV4-1 to TRBJ1-5; maybe TRBD1 (5 bases). The V gene lost 0 bases and the J gene lost 5 bases, with 11 bases spanning the gap. Per the germline V gene, CDR1 is MGHRA and CDR2 is YSYEKL. The CDR3 sequence is 15 residues long. As DNA, the CDR3 is TGCGCCAGCAGCCAAGATTTGGACATTTATCAGCCCCAGCATTTT. Its translation is CASSQDLDIYQPQHF.

The chain combines TRBV7-6 with TRBJ2-7; D is possibly TRBD2 (6 bases). This CDR3 is built from 15 residues. The ends were cut back, 1 base at V and 1 base at J, with 11 bases in the middle. The germline CDR1 and CDR2 sequences are SGHVS and FNYEAQ. The CDR3 sequence is CASSLGPTRSYEQYF. DNA for the CDR3: TGTGCCAGCAGCTTAGGACCGACTAGATCCTACGAGCAGTACTTC. Complete variable domain (other parts from reference TRBV7-6 and TRBJ2-7): GAGVSQSPRYKVTKRGQDVALRCDPISGHVSLYWYRQALGQGPEFLTYFNYEAQQDKSGLPNDRFSAERPEGSISTLTIQRTEQRDSAMYRCASSLGPTRSYEQYFGPGTRLTVT.

In its sample, this clonotype was seen a few times. This chain links TRBV14 with TRBJ2-1; no reliable D call. The CDR3 runs to 15 residues. CDR1 and CDR2 from the germline V gene are SGHDN and FVKESK. Deletions cut 4 bases from V and 6 bases from J, with 16 bases between. Here the CDR3 DNA reads TGTGCCAGCAGCCGTCCGGTTCAGATAACCAATGAGCAGTTCTTC. Its translation: CASSRPVQITNEQFF. The entire variable domain, with the rest obtained from reference TRBV14 and TRBJ2-1, is as follows: EAGVTQFPSHSVIEKGQTVTLRCDPISGHDNLYWYRRVMGKEIKFLLHFVKESKQDESGMPNNRFLAERTGGTYSTLKVQPAELEDSGVYFCASSRPVQITNEQFFGPGTRLTVL.

Here the CDR3 DNA reads TGTGCCACCAGCAGAGATCTTCGGACAGTTCTCTCTGGGGCCAACGTCCTGACTTTC. Translating gives CATSRDLRTVLSGANVLTF. This rearrangement joins TRBV15 to TRBJ2-6; D might be TRBD1 (6 bases). CDR3 length: 19 amino acids. V dropped 0 bases and J dropped 0 bases, with 15 bases sitting between them. Germline values: CDR1 LNHNV, CDR2 YYDKDF (reference sequence).

This clonotype has a handful of counts. CDR3 bases: TGTGCCAGCAAGGTGGGGGCGGTCACAGATACGCAGTATTTT. It is translated as CASKVGAVTDTQYF. V is TRBV6-1 and J is TRBJ2-3, with D maybe TRBD1 (6 bases). Germline lookup yields CDR1 MNHNS and CDR2 SASEGT. The CDR3 extends over 14 amino acids. With 7 bases removed from V and 2 bases from J, the gap between germline ends came to 13 bases.

This rearrangement joins TRBV5-1 to TRBJ2-3; 7 bases map to TRBD2. CDR1 SGHRS and CDR2 YFSETQ come from the germline V gene. The CDR3 sequence is 16 residues long. The V gene end was trimmed by 2 bases and the J gene end by 1 base; junction bases not matched to a gene: 7. The CDR3 DNA reads TGCGCCAGCAGCTTAAGTCTAGCGGAACGCACAGATACGCAGTATTTT. It translates to CASSLSLAERTDTQYF.

This clonotype was seen a handful of times. The rearrangement uses TRBV7-6 and TRBJ2-1; tentatively, D is TRBD1 (5 bases). This CDR3 region has 12 residues. Germline loops: CDR1 SGHVS, CDR2 FNYEAQ. The V end lost 1 base, the J end lost 15 bases, and 13 bases lay between the germline ends. Written as DNA, the CDR3 is TGTGCCAGCAGCTTAGACAGGCAACGGCGGTTCTTC. The encoded protein is CASSLDRQRRFF.

This clonotype was found a few times. The rearrangement uses TRBV2 and TRBJ2-7; 9 bases fit TRBD1. Germline-derived CDR1 and CDR2 are SNHLY and FYNNEI. There are 12 residues in the CDR3. Trimming took 8 bases from V and 1 from J; bases not matched to a gene: 0. The CDR3, as DNA: TGTGCCAGCGACAGGGGGTCCTACGAGCAGTACTTC. Encoded protein: CASDRGSYEQYF.